The 22 T cell receptor beta chains below all came from one sample that was sequenced in a study of T cells in Graves' hyperthyroidism and ophthalmopathy. Amplification of TCR beta CDR3 regions used RNA as the template. The primer set for the first-round RT-PCR of the TCR CDR3 was HTBI. TCRdb re-called the multiplex PCR reads with MiXCR, one entry per CDR3 protein. The sample includes fewer than 450,000 distinct CDR3 sequences, roughly 15% of them seen just once. What was sequenced was blood. Source of these receptors: a woman aged 60-75 years with Graves' ophthalmopathy.

In this sample, this clonotype turned up many times. J is TRBJ2-1 and V is TRBV18; 8 bases agree with TRBD1. The CDR3 covers 15 residues. CDR1 and CDR2 (germline): KGHSH, LQKENI. V shed 3 bases and J 5 bases; nucleotides not matched to a gene: 6. CDR3 nucleotide sequence: TGTGCCAGCTCACCTCAGGGGGCGTCGCACAATGAGCAGTTCTTC. It encodes CASSPQGASHNEQFF.

This clonotype was recorded once. V usage is TRBV4-1 and J usage is TRBJ2-1; D is undetermined. The V gene's germline CDR1 is MGHRA and CDR2 YSYEKL. This CDR3 is 14 amino acids long. Trimming took 1 base from V and 0 from J, leaving 4 bases between them. In nucleotides, the CDR3 is TGCGCCAGCAGCCAAGTAGACTCCTACAATGAGCAGTTCTTC. Its protein is CASSQVDSYNEQFF.

On this clonotype itself: It may be a read error: a sequence one base away is much more abundant. V and J are TRBV28 and TRBJ1-2; unclear D gene. Between the trimmed V and J ends, which lost 5 bases and 4 bases, there was a span of 14 bases. Germline CDR1 MDHEN, CDR2 SYDVKM. CDR3 length: 14 residues. CDR3 sequence reads: CASSRTEGSYGYTF. The CDR3 coding sequence is TGTGCCAGCAGTCGTACAGAGGGCTCCTATGGCTACACCTTC.

This clonotype was observed many times. This chain joins TRBV7-2 and TRBJ2-7; 9 bases line up with TRBD1. Looked up from germline, CDR1 is SGHTA and CDR2 is FQGNSA. CDR3 length: 14 residues. The V gene end was trimmed by 4 bases and the J gene end by 6 bases; junction bases not matched to a gene: 7. This CDR3 reads CASSSHRGQGEQYF. The CDR3 coding sequence is TGTGCCAGCAGCTCCCACAGGGGGCAAGGCGAGCAGTACTTC.

This clonotype was picked up a small number of times. The V gene is TRBV2, the J gene TRBJ2-2, with TRBD2 matching 9 bases. The CDR3 has 14 residues. CDR1 is SNHLY, CDR2 FYNNEI, per germline. V was pared by 6 bases and J by 3 bases, with 2 bases of the junction left unmatched. CDR3 sequence: CASRIAGDTGELFF. The CDR3 nucleotides read TGTGCCAGCAGAATAGCGGGAGACACCGGGGAGCTGTTTTTT.

The V and J genes are TRBV11-2 and TRBJ1-4, with TRBD1 matching over 9 bases. V shed 5 bases and J 7 bases; nucleotides not matched to a gene: 11. CDR1 SGHAT and CDR2 FQNNGV come from the germline V gene. The CDR3 has 16 amino acids. The chain's CDR3 is CASSATEQGAGEKLFF. Here the CDR3 DNA reads TGTGCCAGCAGCGCAACAGAACAGGGGGCGGGTGAAAAACTGTTTTTT.

This clonotype was found a few times. This chain connects TRBV28 to TRBJ2-2, with a tentative D call TRBD1 (5 bases). Deletions cut 5 bases from V and 4 bases from J, with 17 bases between. CDR1 and CDR2 (germline): MDHEN, SYDVKM. This CDR3 comprises 16 residues. CDR3 in amino acids: CASSEDIRILTGELFF. CDR3 in DNA: TGTGCCAGCAGTGAGGACATTAGGATCCTCACCGGGGAGCTGTTTTTT.

This clonotype was recorded at least ten times. The chain links TRBV20-1 to TRBJ2-1; TRBD1 matches at 12 bases. This CDR3 has 15 residues. Germline assignment: CDR1 DFQATT and CDR2 SNEGSKA (reference sequence). The J segment lost 9 bases and the V segment lost 4 bases, leaving 10 bases of the junction unmatched. CDR3 sequence (DNA): TGCAGTGCTAAAGGCCCGGGACAGGGGGCTGGTGAGCAGTTCTTC. Translated: CSAKGPGQGAGEQFF.

This clonotype was seen at least ten times. The chain joins TRBV11-2 to TRBJ2-1, with TRBD2 identical over 11 bases. The germline CDR1 and CDR2 sequences are SGHAT and FQNNGV. CDR3 length: 19 residues. V shed 5 bases and J 7 bases; nucleotides not matched to a gene: 19. CDR3 protein: CASSIQSSSLAGGLNEQFF. DNA of the CDR3: TGTGCCAGCAGCATTCAAAGCTCCTCTCTAGCGGGAGGACTTAATGAGCAGTTCTTC.

This clonotype was picked up many times. The chain employs TRBV12-3 or TRBV12-4 and TRBJ1-5; 7 bases match TRBD1. The V gene end was trimmed by 5 bases and the J gene end by 5 bases; junction bases not matched to a gene: 9. The CDR3 covers 15 residues. DNA of the CDR3: TGTGCCAGCAGTCCACCGGGACAGCGAGATCAGCCCCAGCATTTT. Its protein product is CASSPPGQRDQPQHF.

V and J are TRBV24-1 and TRBJ2-1, with 8 nucleotides matching TRBD1. CDR3 length: 14 residues. With V trimmed by 3 bases and J by 9 bases, 6 bases remained unmatched. Germline CDR1 and CDR2: KGHDR and SFDVKD. The CDR3 here is CATSDPTGVSEQFF. CDR3 in DNA: TGTGCCACCAGTGATCCGACAGGGGTGAGTGAGCAGTTCTTC.

This clonotype occurred once. A much bigger clone sits one base away, suggesting this may be a read error. The rearrangement uses TRBV6-2 or TRBV6-3 and TRBJ1-5; D is perhaps TRBD1 (6 bases). V was clipped by 11 bases and J by 2 bases, with 16 bases between them. The CDR3 runs 14 residues. In germline, CDR1 is MNHEY, CDR2 SVGEGT. CDR3 DNA sequence: TGTGCCGGCACAATATCAGGGGGCAATCAGCCCCAGCATTTT. It encodes CAGTISGGNQPQHF.

This clonotype came up once. The chain carries TRBV6-1 and TRBJ2-7; tentative D call: TRBD1 (6 bases). The CDR3 has 13 amino acids. V was clipped by 7 bases and J by 3 bases, with 13 bases between them. Germline CDR1 MNHNS, CDR2 SASEGT. The CDR3 DNA reads as TGTGCCAGCACTAACGGACAGTTCTACGAGCAGTACTTC. Translated, it gives CASTNGQFYEQYF.

The CDR3 DNA reads as TGTGCCAGCAGCCCTTGGACAGGGGGCGACACTGAAGCTTTCTTT. This translates into CASSPWTGGDTEAFF. This rearrangement joins TRBV7-8 to TRBJ1-1, with 11 bases identical to TRBD1. The CDR3 covers 15 residues. The V gene end was trimmed by 5 bases and the J gene end by 3 bases; junction bases not matched to a gene: 5. Germline CDR1 reads SGHVS; CDR2 reads FQNEAQ.

This clonotype was found many times. The chain couples TRBV19 to TRBJ2-1; TRBD2 is a possible D gene (6 bases). Trimming removed 3 bases at V and 4 bases at J, with 16 bases between. This CDR3 comprises 16 residues. Germline V CDR1 and CDR2: LNHDA, SQIVND (reference sequence). The CDR3 sequence: CASSIRSGGEYNEQFF. The CDR3 region has the DNA TGTGCCAGTAGTATCAGGTCCGGAGGGGAATACAATGAGCAGTTCTTC.

The rearrangement uses TRBV20-1 and TRBJ1-6; no firm D call. This CDR3 has 13 amino acids. Germline values: CDR1 DFQATT, CDR2 SNEGSKA (reference sequence). CDR3 protein: CTCGIEDNSPLHF. The CDR3 DNA is TGCACTTGCGGGATTGAGGATAATTCACCCCTCCACTTT.

V gene TRBV4-1 combines with J gene TRBJ1-1, with 8 nucleotides matching TRBD1. The CDR3 covers 16 residues. J was trimmed by 1 base and V by 1 base; bases with no gene match: 5. CDR1 is MGHRA, CDR2 YSYEKL, per germline. This CDR3 is CASSQGAGGTNTEAFF. The DNA of the CDR3 is TGCGCCAGCAGCCAAGGGGCAGGGGGCACGAACACTGAAGCTTTCTTT.

Regarding this clonotype: Mismatch with germline at one junction end may stem from a read error. The chain employs TRBV5-1 and TRBJ1-1, with 7 nucleotides matching TRBD1. This CDR3 spans 14 amino acids. Germline CDR1 reads SGHRS; CDR2 reads YFSETQ. The CDR3 loop reads CASSLGRGNTEVFF. The CDR3 DNA sequence: TGCGCCAGCAGCTTGGGCAGGGGGAACACTGAAGTTTTCTTT.

This clonotype was seen a few times. V is TRBV5-6 and J is TRBJ2-7; D is possibly TRBD1 or TRBD2 (5 bases each). The V end was cut by 4 bases, the J end by 5 bases, with 19 bases between. The CDR3 totals 15 residues. CDR1 is SGHDT, CDR2 YYEEEE, per germline. The CDR3 spells CASSPRDLRPHEQYF. In DNA form, the CDR3 reads TGTGCCAGCAGCCCCCGGGACCTAAGACCCCACGAGCAGTACTTC. Full variable domain (rest looked up from reference TRBV5-6 and TRBJ2-7): DAGVTQSPTHLIKTRGQQVTLRCSPKSGHDTVSWYQQALGQGPQFIFQYYEEEERQRGNFPDRFSGHQFPNYSSELNVNALLLGDSALYLCASSPRDLRPHEQYFGPGTRLTVT.

Ten or more counts support this clonotype. The chain is built from TRBV5-1 and TRBJ2-7; 12 bases fit TRBD2. V lost 0 bases, J lost 3 bases, and 1 base stayed unmatched. CDR1 and CDR2 (germline): SGHRS, YFSETQ. The CDR3 is made up of 15 amino acids. CDR3 coding DNA: TGCGCCAGCAGCTTGGGGACTAGCGGGAACTACGAGCAGTACTTC. Amino acids: CASSLGTSGNYEQYF.

This clonotype was seen a handful of times. The gene calls are TRBV28 and TRBJ2-7; 7 bases line up with TRBD2. The germline gives CDR1 MDHEN, CDR2 SYDVKM. The CDR3 has 17 amino acids. The J segment lost 3 bases and the V segment lost 3 bases, leaving 14 bases of the junction unmatched. CDR3 protein: CASSFHVRQRENYEQYF. CDR3 nucleotide sequence: TGTGCCAGCAGTTTCCACGTGAGGCAGCGGGAAAACTACGAGCAGTACTTC.

This clonotype has only a few counts. This chain connects TRBV20-1 to TRBJ2-7; 8 positions agree with TRBD1. Losses at the gene ends were 8 bases for V and 5 bases for J; bases not matched to a gene: 14. The CDR3 is 14 residues long. Germline-derived CDR1 and CDR2 are DFQATT and SNEGSKA (reference sequence). The CDR3 spells CSTFGAGGIDEQYF. CDR3 nucleotides: TGCAGTACCTTCGGGGCAGGGGGCATAGACGAGCAGTACTTC.